This note documents a single T cell receptor (beta chain) sequence. Clones were sequenced by immunoSEQ multiplex PCR, and TCRdb holds only the in-frame ones, with some missing. There are hundreds of thousands of clones in the sample; 70% to 90% occur only once, and just over 7% lies in the top ten. The data are from a study of blood T cell repertoires in COVID-19. Study at large: Samples came from the United States, Italy and Spain, spanning acute and convalescent COVID-19.

CDR1 is SEHNR and CDR2 is FQNEAQ in the germline V gene (reference sequence). With 4 bases clipped from V and 0 bases from J, the junction kept 4 bases outside the gene matches. The CDR3 is made up of 15 amino acids. This chain connects TRBV7-9 to TRBJ2-7; 9 nucleotides align to TRBD1. This TCR was sampled from a woman aged 60 to 75 with COVID-19, enrolled during active disease. What was sequenced was peripheral blood. CDR3 residues: CASSSGTGYSYEQYF. The CDR3 DNA reads TGTGCCAGCAGCTCCGGGACAGGGTACTCCTACGAGCAGTACTTC.